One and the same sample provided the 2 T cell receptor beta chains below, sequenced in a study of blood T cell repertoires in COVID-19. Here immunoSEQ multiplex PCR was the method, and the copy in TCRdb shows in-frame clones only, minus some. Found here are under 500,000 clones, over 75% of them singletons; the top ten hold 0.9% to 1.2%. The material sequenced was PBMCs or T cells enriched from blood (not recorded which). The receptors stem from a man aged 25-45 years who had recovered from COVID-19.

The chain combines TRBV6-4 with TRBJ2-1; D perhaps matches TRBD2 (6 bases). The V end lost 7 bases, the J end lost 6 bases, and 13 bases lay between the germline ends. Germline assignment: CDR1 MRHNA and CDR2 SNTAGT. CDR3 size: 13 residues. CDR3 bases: TGTGCCAGCATTCCCGGGGGTCCCAATGAGCAGTTCTTC. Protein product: CASIPGGPNEQFF.

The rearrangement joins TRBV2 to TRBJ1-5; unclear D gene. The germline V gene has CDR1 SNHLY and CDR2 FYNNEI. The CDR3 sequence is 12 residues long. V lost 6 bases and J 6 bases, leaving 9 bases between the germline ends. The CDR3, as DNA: TGTGCCAGCAGGGGAGAGTTTCAGCCCCAGCATTTT. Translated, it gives CASRGEFQPQHF.